The sequence of this T cell receptor (beta chain) was determined in a study of shared T cell receptors in the human thymus. The assay was immunoSEQ multiplex PCR, and TCRdb's table has in-frame clones only and misses some. Altogether about 660,000 clones are present, 88% being singletons, with the ten largest covering over 0.008%. The CDR3 contains 14 residues. Germline assignment: CDR1 SGHTA and CDR2 FQGNSA. The ends lost 2 bases at V and 2 bases at J; junction bases unmatched: 3. The same sample was also studied in work on human thymus T cells. That publication notes: Corrective cardiac operations yielded the resected thymus tissue. There were highly overlapping thymic repertoires among unrelated individuals, as related research reported.

The rearrangement uses TRBV7-2 and TRBJ2-7, with TRBD2 identical over 7 bases. Specimen: thymocytes. This clonotype was sampled from a boy in the first two years of life with a congenital heart defect. This CDR3 reads CASSLLAEAYEQYF. In nucleotides, the CDR3 is TGTGCCAGCAGCTTACTAGCGGAAGCCTACGAGCAGTACTTC.